The clone carrying this TCR beta chain was seen repeatedly, ten times or more. Its antigen is as yet unknown. This entry comes from a study of identical twins. Broader study findings: In cord blood, abundant beta clonotypes had fewer insertions; memory showed no trend.

One entry per CDR3 protein results from TCRdb running MiXCR on the 5' RACE reads. The data show roughly 150,000 distinct CDR3 sequences, 3% to 4.5% seen once. There are 16 residues in the CDR3. V lost 6 bases, J lost 4 bases, and 11 bases stayed unmatched. The sequencing sample was made of memory T cells sorted from blood. The TCR was taken from a young man in good health. The chain uses TRBV12-3 or TRBV12-4 and TRBJ2-3, with TRBD1 matching over 9 bases. CDR3 sequence (DNA): TGTGCCAGCAGCCCGGACAGGGGCGTCTATTCAGATACGCAGTATTTT. This translates into CASSPDRGVYSDTQYF.